This T cell receptor (beta chain) was sequenced during a study of T cells in localized non-small cell lung cancer. This table comes from immunoSEQ multiplex PCR, and its TCRdb copy is limited to in-frame clones, with some not included. Of 45,000 to 55,000 clones listed, 86% are singletons. Germline V gives CDR1 KGHSH, CDR2 LQKENI. CDR3 length: 13 amino acids. Between the trimmed V and J ends, which lost 3 bases and 4 bases, there was a span of 9 bases. V is TRBV18 and J is TRBJ2-5; no firm D call. This TCR derives from a male donor older than 55 with stage III squamous cell lung carcinoma. This sample comprised peripheral blood, obtained before any cancer treatment. The CDR3 here is CASSPNSRETQYF. CDR3 nucleotides: TGTGCCAGCTCACCGAACAGCCGAGAGACCCAGTACTTC.